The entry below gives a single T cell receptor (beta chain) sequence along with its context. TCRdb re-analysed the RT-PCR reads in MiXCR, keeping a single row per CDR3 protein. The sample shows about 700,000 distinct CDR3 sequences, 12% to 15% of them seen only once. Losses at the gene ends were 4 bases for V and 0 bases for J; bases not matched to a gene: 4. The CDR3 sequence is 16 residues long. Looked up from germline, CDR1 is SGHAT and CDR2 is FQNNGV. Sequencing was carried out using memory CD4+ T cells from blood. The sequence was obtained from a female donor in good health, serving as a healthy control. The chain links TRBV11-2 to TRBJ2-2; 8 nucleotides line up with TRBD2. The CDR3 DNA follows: TGTGCCAGCAGCTACCAACTAGCGGCGAACACCGGGGAGCTGTTTTTT. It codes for CASSYQLAANTGELFF.